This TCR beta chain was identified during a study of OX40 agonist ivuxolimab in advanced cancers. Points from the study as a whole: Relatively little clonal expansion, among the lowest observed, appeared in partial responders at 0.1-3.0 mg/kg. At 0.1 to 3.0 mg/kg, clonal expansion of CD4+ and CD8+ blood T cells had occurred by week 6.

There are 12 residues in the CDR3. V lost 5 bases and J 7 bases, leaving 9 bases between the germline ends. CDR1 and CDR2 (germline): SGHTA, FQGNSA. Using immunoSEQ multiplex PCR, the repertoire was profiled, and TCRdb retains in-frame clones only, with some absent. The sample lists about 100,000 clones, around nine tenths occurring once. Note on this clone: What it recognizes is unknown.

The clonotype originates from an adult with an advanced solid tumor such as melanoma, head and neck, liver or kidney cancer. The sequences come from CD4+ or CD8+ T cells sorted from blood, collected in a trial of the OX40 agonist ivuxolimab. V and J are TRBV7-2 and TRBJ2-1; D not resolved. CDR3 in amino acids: CASSPYGNEQFF. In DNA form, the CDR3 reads TGTGCCAGCAGCCCCTACGGGAATGAGCAGTTCTTC.